This TCR beta chain was sequenced in a study of T cells in Graves' hyperthyroidism and ophthalmopathy. Study-wide results and limits: A model built on 13 V-J features separated ophthalmopathy from stable hyperthyroidism.

CDR3 size: 19 residues. V gave up 5 bases and J gave up 2 bases; unmatched junction bases: 20. The germline CDR1 and CDR2 sequences are DFQATT and SNEGSKA (reference sequence). Regions amplified from RNA transcripts were the TCR beta CDR3 regions. An initial round of RT-PCR targeting the TCR CDR3 relied on the HTBI primer set. TCRdb used MiXCR to reprocess the multiplex PCR reads, holding one entry per CDR3 protein. The table records over 650,000 distinct CDR3 sequences, nearly 45% of them present only once. In making diagnoses, clinical symptoms, serum thyroxine and TRAb, thyroid ultrasound and orbital computed tomography were all used. This clonotype was observed a handful of times. Its antigen is currently unknown.

This sequence joins TRBV20-1 and TRBJ2-7; 11 bases fit TRBD2. The sequenced material came from peripheral blood or thyroid tissue (not recorded which). The TCR sequence derives from an adult man with Graves' disease, either hyperthyroidism or ophthalmopathy (not recorded which). The CDR3 nucleotides read TGCAGTGCTTTACCTCGAGGCAGGGCTAGCGGGGGGAAGGCCTACGAGCAGTACTTC. Translation: CSALPRGRASGGKAYEQYF.